Included here is one TCR beta chain sequence, with context. The data are from a study of cytomegalovirus exposure and HLA in healthy donors. 60 Vbeta and 13 Jbeta primers were used in PCR. The data were produced by immunoSEQ multiplex PCR, yet TCRdb's version contains in-frame clones alone and is incomplete. This sample has about 65,000 clones, with more than 75% found just once. This CDR3 contains 15 residues. V was cut by 4 bases and J by 0 bases, with 13 bases left in between. The V gene's germline CDR1 is SGHNT and CDR2 YYREEE (reference sequence). Sequenced sample: PBMCs. The V and J genes are TRBV5-4 and TRBJ2-5; D is unresolved. The sequence was obtained from a girl aged 10-17 years in good health and CMV-seropositive. In DNA, the CDR3 is TGTGCCAGCAGCGAACCCCTAGAGAACCAAGAGACCCAGTACTTC. It is translated as CASSEPLENQETQYF.